The entry below describes one T cell receptor beta chain. The ends were cut back, 5 bases at V and 3 bases at J, with 8 bases in the middle. CDR1 is SGHAT and CDR2 is FQNNGV in the germline V gene. The CDR3 length is 12 residues. Participant ages covered roughly 18 to 89 years across about 22 US areas. The record originates from a study of blood T cell repertoires in COVID-19. Study at large: The United States, Italy and Spain supplied acute and convalescent COVID-19 samples.

Repertoires were generated with immunoSEQ multiplex PCR, while TCRdb's copy carries only in-frame clones and drops some. Found here are some 180,000 clones, approximately 82% of them singletons; the top ten hold 5.2%. The chain carries TRBV11-2 and TRBJ2-7; D not certain. This receptor was obtained from a woman aged 55-70 years with acute COVID-19. The sample taken for sequencing was PBMCs or T cells enriched from blood (not recorded which). The DNA of the CDR3 is TGTGCCAGCAGCGCCCTAAACTACGAGCAGTACTTC. This sequence encodes CASSALNYEQYF.